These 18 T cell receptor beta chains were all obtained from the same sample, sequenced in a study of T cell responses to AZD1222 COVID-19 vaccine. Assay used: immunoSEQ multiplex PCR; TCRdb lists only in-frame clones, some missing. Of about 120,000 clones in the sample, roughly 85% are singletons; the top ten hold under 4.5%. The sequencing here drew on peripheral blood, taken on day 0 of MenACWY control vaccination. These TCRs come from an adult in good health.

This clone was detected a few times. The CDR3 here is CASSSNSGFTEAFF. In nucleotides, the CDR3 is TGTGCCAGCAGCTCGAATTCAGGGTTCACTGAAGCTTTCTTT. The V and J genes are TRBV7-8 and TRBJ1-1; D may be TRBD1 (5 bases). The CDR3 is 14 amino acids. Germline V CDR1 and CDR2: SGHVS, FQNEAQ. Trimming took 4 bases from V and 4 from J, leaving 13 bases between them.

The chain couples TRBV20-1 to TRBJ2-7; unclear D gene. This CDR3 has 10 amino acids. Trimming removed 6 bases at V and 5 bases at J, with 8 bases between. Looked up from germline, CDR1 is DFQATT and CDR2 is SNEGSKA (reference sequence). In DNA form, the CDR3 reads TGCAGTGCGTACACTCACGAGCAGTACTTC. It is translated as CSAYTHEQYF.

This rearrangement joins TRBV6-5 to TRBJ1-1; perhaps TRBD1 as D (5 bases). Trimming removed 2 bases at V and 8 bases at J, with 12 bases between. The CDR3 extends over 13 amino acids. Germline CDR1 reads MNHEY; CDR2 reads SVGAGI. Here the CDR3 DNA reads TGTGCCAGCAGTTACATCGGGGGAGGGGAAGCTTTCTTT. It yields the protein CASSYIGGGEAFF.

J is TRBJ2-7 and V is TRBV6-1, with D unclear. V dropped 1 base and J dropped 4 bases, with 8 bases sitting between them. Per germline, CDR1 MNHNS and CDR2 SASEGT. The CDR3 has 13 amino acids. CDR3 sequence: CASSEDARYEQYF. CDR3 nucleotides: TGTGCCAGCAGTGAAGATGCGAGATACGAGCAGTACTTC.

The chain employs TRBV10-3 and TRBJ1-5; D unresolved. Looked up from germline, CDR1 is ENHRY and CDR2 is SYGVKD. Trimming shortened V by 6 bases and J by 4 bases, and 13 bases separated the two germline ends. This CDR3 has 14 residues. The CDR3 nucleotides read TGTGCCATCAGAGGAGAAGGAGGGAATCAGCCCCAGCATTTT. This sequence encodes CAIRGEGGNQPQHF.

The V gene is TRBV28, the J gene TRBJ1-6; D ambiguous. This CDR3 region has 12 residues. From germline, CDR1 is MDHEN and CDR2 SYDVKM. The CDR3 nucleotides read TGTGCTACAACCCGCGGGAATTCACCCCTCCACTTT. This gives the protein CATTRGNSPLHF.

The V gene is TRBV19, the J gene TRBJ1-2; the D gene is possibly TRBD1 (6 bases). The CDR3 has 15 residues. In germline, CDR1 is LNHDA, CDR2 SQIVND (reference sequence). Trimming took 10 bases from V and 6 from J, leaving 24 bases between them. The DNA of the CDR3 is TGTGCCACCCGAAGCGGCCAGGGGTTTGGGGATGGCTACACCTTC. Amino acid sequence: CATRSGQGFGDGYTF.

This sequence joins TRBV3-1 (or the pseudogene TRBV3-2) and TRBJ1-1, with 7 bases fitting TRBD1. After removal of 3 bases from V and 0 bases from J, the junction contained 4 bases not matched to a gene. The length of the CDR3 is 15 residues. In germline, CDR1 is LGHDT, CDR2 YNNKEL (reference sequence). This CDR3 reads CASSHGDRVNTEAFF. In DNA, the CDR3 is TGTGCCAGCAGCCACGGAGACAGGGTGAACACTGAAGCTTTCTTT.

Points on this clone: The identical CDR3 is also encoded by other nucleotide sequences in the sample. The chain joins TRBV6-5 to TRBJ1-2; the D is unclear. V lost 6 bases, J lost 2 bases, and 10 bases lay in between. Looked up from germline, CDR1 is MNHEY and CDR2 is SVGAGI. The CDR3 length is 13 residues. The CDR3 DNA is TGTGCCAGCAGCCCACGGGGAAACTATGGCTACACCTTC. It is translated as CASSPRGNYGYTF.

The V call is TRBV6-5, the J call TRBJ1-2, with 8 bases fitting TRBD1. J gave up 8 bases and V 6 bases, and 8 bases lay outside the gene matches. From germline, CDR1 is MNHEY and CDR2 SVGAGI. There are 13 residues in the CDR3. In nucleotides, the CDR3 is TGTGCCAGCAGCTCGGACAGGGTGGGAGGCTACACCTTC. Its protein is CASSSDRVGGYTF.

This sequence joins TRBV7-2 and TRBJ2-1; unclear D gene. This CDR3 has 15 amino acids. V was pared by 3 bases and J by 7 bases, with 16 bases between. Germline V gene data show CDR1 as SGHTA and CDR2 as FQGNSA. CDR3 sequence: CASSFAVQARNEQFF. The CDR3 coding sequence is TGTGCCAGCAGCTTTGCGGTTCAGGCGAGGAATGAGCAGTTCTTC.

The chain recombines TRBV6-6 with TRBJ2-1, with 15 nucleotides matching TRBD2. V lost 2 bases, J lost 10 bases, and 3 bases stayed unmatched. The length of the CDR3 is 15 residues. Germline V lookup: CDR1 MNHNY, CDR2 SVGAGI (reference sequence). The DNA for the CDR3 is TGTGCCAGCAGTTACCCTGGACTAGCGGGGGGGGAGCAGTTCTTC. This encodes CASSYPGLAGGEQFF.

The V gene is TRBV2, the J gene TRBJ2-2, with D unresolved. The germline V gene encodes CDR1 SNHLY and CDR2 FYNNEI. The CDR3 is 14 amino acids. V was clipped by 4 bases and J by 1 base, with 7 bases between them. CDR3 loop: CASSGEGNTGELFF. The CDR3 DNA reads TGTGCCAGCAGTGGTGAAGGGAACACCGGGGAGCTGTTTTTT.

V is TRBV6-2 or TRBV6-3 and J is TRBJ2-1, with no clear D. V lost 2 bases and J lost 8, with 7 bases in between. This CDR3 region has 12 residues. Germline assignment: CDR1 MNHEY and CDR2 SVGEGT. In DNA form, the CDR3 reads TGTGCCAGCAGTTACCCTTTAGATGAGCAGTTCTTC. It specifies CASSYPLDEQFF.

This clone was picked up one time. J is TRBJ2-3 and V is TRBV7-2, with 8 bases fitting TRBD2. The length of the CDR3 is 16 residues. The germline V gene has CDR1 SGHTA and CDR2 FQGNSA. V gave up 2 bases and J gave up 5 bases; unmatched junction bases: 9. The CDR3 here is CASSLQTGGMGDTQYF. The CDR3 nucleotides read TGTGCCAGCAGCTTACAGACGGGGGGGATGGGAGATACGCAGTATTTT.

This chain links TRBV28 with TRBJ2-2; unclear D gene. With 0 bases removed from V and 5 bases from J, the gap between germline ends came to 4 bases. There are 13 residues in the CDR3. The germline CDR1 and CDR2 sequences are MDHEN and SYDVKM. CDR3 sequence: CASSLWGTGELFF. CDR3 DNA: TGTGCCAGCAGTTTATGGGGGACCGGGGAGCTGTTTTTT.

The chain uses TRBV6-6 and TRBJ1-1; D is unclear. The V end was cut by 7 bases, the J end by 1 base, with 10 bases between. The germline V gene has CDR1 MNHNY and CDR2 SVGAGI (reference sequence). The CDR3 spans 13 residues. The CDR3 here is CASNGRTNTEAFF. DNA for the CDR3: TGTGCCAGCAACGGACGGACGAACACTGAAGCTTTCTTT.

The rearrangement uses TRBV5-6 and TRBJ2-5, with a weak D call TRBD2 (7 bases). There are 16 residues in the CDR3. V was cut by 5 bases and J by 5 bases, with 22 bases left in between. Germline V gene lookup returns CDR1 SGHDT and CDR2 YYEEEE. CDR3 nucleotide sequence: TGTGCCAGCAGTCCCCGGGGGCGGGGGTCCCGTGAGACCCAGTACTTC. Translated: CASSPRGRGSRETQYF.